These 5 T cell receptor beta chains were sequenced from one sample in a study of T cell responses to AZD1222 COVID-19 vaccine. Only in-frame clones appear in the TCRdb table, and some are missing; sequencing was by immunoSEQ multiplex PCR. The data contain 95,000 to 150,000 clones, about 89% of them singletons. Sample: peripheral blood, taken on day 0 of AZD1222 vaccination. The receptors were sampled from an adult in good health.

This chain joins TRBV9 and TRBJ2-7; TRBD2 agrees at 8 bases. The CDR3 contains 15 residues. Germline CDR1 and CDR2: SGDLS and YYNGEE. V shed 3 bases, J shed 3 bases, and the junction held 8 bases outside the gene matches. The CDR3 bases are TGTGCCAGCAGCGGAGGACTAGCCGAAGACTACGAGCAGTACTTC. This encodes CASSGGLAEDYEQYF.

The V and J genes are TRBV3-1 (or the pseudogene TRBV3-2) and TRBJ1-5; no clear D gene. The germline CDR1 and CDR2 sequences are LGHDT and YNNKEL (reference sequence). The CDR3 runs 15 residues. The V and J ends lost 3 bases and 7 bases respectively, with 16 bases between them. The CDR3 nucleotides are TGTGCCAGCAGCCAGGGGTTCCGCCCTGACCAGCCCCAGCATTTT. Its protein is CASSQGFRPDQPQHF.

The CDR3 reads CASSLPNSPLHF. CDR3 coding DNA: TGTGCCAGCAGCTTGCCCAATTCACCCCTCCACTTT. V usage is TRBV7-9 and J usage is TRBJ1-6; D call uncertain. The V gene's germline CDR1 is SEHNR and CDR2 FQNEAQ (reference sequence). This CDR3 contains 12 residues. With 3 bases removed from V and 7 bases from J, the gap between germline ends came to 4 bases.

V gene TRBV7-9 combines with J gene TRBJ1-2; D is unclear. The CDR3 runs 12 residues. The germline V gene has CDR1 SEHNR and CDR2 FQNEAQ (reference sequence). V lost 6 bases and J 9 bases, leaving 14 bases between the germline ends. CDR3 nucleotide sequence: TGTGCCAGCAGTCACCAGGAAGATAGCTACACCTTC. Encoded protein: CASSHQEDSYTF.

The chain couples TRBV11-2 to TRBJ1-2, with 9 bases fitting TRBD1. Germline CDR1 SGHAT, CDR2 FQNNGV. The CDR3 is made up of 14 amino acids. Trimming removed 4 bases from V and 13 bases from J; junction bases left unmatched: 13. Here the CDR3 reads CASSSNTQGAHSTF. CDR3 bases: TGTGCCAGCAGCTCCAACACACAGGGGGCGCATAGCACCTTC.